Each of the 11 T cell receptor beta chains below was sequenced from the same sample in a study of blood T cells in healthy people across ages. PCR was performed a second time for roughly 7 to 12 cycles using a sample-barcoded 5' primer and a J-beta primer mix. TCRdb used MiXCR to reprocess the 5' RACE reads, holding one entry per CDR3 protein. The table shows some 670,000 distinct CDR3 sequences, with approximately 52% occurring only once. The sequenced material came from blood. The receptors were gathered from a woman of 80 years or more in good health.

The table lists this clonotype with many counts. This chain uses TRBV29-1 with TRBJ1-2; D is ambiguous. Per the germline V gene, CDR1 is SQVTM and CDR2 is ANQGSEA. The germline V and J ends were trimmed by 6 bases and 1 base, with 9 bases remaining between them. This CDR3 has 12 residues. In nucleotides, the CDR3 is TGCAGCGTCACCCAGAGTAACTATGGCTACACCTTC. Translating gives CSVTQSNYGYTF. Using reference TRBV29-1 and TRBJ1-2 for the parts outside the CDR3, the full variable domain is SAVISQKPSRDICQRGTSLTIQCQVDSQVTMMFWYRQQPGQSLTLIATANQGSEATYESGFVIDKFPISRPNLTFSTLTVSNMSPEDSSIYLCSVTQSNYGYTFGSGTRLTVV.

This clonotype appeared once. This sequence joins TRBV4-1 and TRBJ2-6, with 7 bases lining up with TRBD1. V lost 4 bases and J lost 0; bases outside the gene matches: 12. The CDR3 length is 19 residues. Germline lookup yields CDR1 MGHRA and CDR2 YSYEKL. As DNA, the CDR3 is TGCGCCAGCAGCCGGATTAAAGGACAGGTCAACTCTGGGGCCAACGTCCTGACTTTC. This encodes CASSRIKGQVNSGANVLTF.

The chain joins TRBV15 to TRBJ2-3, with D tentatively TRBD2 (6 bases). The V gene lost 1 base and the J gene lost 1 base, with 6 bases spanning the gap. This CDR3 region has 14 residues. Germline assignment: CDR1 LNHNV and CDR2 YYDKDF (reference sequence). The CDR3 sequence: CATSRGGGTDTQYF. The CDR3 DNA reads TGTGCCACCAGCAGAGGCGGGGGCACAGATACGCAGTATTTT.

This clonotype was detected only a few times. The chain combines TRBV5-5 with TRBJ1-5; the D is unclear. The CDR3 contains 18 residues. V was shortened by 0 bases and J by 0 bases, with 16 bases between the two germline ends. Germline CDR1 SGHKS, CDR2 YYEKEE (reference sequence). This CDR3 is CASSLEGGSRASNQPQHF. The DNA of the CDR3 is TGTGCCAGCAGCTTGGAGGGTGGAAGTCGGGCTAGCAATCAGCCCCAGCATTTT.

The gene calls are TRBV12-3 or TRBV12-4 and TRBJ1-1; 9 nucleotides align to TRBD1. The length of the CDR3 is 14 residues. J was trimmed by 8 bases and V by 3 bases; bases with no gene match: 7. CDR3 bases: TGTGCCAGCAGTTTTCGTCCCGGGACAGGGGAAGCTTTCTTT. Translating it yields CASSFRPGTGEAFF.

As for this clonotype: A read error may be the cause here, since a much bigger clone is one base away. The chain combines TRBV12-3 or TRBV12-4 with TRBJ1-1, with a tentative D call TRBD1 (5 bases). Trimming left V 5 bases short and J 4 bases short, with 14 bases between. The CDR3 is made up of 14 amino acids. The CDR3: CASSPTGVCTEAFF. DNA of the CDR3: TGTGCCAGCAGTCCAACGGGGGTGTGCACTGAAGCTTTCTTT.

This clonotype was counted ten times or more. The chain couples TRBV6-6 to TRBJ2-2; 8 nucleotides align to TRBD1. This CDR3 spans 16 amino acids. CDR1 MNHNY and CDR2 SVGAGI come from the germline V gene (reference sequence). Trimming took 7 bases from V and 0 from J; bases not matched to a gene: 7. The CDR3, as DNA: TGTGCCAGCAAGAAATTGGGACAGGCGAACACCGGGGAGCTGTTTTTT. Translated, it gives CASKKLGQANTGELFF.

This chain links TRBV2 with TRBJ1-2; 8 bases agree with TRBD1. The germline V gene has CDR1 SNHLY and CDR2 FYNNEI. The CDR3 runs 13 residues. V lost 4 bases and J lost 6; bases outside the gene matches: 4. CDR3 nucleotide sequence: TGTGCCAGCAGTGTCCGGACAGGGAATGGCTACACCTTC. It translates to CASSVRTGNGYTF.

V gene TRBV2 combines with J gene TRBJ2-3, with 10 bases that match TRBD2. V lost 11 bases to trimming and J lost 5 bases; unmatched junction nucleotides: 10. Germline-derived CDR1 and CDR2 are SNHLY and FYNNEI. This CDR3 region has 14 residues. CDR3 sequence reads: CAQQVLAGVDTQYF. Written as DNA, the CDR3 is TGTGCCCAGCAGGTCCTAGCGGGAGTAGATACGCAGTATTTT.

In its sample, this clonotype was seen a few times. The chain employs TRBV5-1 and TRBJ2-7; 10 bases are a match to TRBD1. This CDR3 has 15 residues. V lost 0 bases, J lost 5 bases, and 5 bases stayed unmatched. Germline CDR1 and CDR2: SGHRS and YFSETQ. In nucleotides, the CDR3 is TGCGCCAGCAGCTTGGTCCGGGACAGGGGTGACGAGCAGTACTTC. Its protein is CASSLVRDRGDEQYF.

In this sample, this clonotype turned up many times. CDR3 region: CSVEGAGGITDTQYF. CDR3 bases: TGCAGCGTTGAAGGGGCGGGGGGGATCACAGATACGCAGTATTTT. The V call is TRBV29-1, the J call TRBJ2-3; 9 bases line up with TRBD2. CDR1 is SQVTM and CDR2 is ANQGSEA in the germline V gene. The V and J ends lost 1 base and 2 bases, in that order; junction bases with no gene match: 4. The CDR3 is made up of 15 amino acids.